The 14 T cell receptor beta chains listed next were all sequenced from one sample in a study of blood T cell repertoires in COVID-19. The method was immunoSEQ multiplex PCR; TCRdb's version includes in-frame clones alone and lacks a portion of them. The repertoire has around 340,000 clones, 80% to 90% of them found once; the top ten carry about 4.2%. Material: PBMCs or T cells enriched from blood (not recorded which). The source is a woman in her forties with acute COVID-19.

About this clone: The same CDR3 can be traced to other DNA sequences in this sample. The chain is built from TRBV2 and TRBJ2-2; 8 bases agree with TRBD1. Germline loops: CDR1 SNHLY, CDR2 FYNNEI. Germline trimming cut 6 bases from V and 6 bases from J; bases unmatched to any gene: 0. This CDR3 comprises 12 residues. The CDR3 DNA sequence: TGTGCCAGCAGACAGGGGGCCGGGGAGCTGTTTTTT. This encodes CASRQGAGELFF. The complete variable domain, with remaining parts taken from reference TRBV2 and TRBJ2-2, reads EPEVTQTPSHQVTQMGQEVILRCVPISNHLYFYWYRQILGQKVEFLVSFYNNEISEKSEIFDDQFSVERPDGSNFTLKIRSTKLEDSAMYFCASRQGAGELFFGEGSRLTVL.

The CDR3 reads CASIPGTGFGNTIYF. CDR3 nucleotides: TGTGCCAGTATACCCGGCACAGGGTTTGGAAACACCATATATTTT. The chain is built from TRBV19 and TRBJ1-3; maybe TRBD1 (6 bases). V lost 7 bases and J lost 3, with 16 bases in between. In germline, CDR1 is LNHDA, CDR2 SQIVND (reference sequence). This CDR3 is 15 amino acids long.

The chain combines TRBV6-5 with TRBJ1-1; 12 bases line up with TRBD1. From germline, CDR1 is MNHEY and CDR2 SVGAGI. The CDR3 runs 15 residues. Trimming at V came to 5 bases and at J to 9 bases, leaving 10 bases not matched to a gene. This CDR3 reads CASSLSGTGGAQAFF. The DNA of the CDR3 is TGTGCCAGCAGTCTTTCCGGGACAGGGGGCGCGCAAGCTTTCTTT.

The CDR3 nucleotides are TGTGCCAGCAGCTTGGCTAGCGGGACGACAGATACGCAGTATTTT. Residues: CASSLASGTTDTQYF. V and J are TRBV5-4 and TRBJ2-3, with 9 bases aligning to TRBD2. The CDR3 consists of 15 residues. Germline V lookup: CDR1 SGHNT, CDR2 YYREEE (reference sequence). V lost 0 bases to trimming and J lost 3 bases; unmatched junction nucleotides: 2.

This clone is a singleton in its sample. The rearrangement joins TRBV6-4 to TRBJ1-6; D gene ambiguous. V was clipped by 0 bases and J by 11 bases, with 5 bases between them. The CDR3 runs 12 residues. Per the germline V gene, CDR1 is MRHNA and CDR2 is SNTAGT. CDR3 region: CASSDSSPPLHF. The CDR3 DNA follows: TGTGCCAGCAGTGACTCCAGTCCACCCCTCCACTTT.

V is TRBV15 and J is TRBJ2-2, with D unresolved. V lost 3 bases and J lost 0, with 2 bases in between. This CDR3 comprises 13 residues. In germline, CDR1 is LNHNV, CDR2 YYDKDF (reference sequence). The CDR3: CATSSTNTGELFF. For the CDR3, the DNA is TGTGCCACCAGCAGTACGAACACCGGGGAGCTGTTTTTT. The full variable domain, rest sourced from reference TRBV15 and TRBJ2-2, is DAMVIQNPRYQVTQFGKPVTLSCSQTLNHNVMYWYQQKSSQAPKLLFHYYDKDFNNEADTPDNFQSRRPNTSFCFLDIRSPGLGDTAMYLCATSSTNTGELFFGEGSRLTVL.

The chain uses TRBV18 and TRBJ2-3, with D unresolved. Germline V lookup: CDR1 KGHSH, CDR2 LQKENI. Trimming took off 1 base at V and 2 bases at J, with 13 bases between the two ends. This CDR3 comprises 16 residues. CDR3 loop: CASSPQPGAFTDTQYF. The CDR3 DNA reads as TGTGCCAGCTCACCACAACCGGGTGCCTTCACAGATACGCAGTATTTT.

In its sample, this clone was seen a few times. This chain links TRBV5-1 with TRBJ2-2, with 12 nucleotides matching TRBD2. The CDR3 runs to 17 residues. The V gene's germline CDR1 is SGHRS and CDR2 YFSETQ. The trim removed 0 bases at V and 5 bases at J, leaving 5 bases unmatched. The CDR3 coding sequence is TGCGCCAGCAGCTTGGAGTTACTAGCGGGAGGTACCGGGGAGCTGTTTTTT. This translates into CASSLELLAGGTGELFF.

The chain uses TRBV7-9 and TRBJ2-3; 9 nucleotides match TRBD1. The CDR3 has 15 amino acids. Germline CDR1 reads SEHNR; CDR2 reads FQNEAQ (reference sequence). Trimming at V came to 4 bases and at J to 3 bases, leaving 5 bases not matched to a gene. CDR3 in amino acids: CASSWTGETTDTQYF. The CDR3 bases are TGTGCCAGCAGCTGGACAGGGGAAACGACAGATACGCAGTATTTT.

The CDR3 reads CASSESGGSADTQYF. The CDR3 DNA is TGTGCCAGCAGTGAGAGCGGGGGGAGTGCAGATACGCAGTATTTT. The rearrangement links TRBV6-4 to TRBJ2-3; 9 bases match TRBD2. Losses at the gene ends were 3 bases for V and 4 bases for J; bases not matched to a gene: 5. The CDR3 spans 15 residues. Germline-derived CDR1 and CDR2 are MRHNA and SNTAGT.

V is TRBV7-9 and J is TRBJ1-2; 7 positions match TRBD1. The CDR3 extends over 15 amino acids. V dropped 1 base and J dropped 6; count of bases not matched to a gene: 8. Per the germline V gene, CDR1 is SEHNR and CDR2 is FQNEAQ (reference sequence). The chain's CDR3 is CASSLDTQGLDGYTF. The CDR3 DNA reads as TGTGCCAGCAGCTTAGACACACAGGGGTTGGATGGCTACACCTTC.

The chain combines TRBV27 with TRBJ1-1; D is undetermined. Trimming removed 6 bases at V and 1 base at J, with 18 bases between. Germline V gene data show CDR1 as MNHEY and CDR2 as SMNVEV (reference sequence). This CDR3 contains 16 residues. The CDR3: CASRHGGEAWNTEAFF. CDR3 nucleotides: TGTGCCAGCAGACACGGTGGGGAGGCCTGGAACACTGAAGCTTTCTTT.

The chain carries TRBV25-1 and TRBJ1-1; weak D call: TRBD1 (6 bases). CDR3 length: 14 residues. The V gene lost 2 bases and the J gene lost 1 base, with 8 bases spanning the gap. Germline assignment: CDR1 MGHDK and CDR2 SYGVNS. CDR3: CASSEDRRNTEAFF. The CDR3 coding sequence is TGTGCCAGCAGTGAAGACAGGAGGAACACTGAAGCTTTCTTT.

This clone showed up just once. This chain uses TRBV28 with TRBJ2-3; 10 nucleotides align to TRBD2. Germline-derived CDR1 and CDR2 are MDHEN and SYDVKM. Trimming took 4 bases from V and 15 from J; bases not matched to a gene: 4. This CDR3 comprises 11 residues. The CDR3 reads CASSSGTSVYF. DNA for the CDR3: TGTGCCAGCAGTTCCGGGACTAGCGTCTATTTT.